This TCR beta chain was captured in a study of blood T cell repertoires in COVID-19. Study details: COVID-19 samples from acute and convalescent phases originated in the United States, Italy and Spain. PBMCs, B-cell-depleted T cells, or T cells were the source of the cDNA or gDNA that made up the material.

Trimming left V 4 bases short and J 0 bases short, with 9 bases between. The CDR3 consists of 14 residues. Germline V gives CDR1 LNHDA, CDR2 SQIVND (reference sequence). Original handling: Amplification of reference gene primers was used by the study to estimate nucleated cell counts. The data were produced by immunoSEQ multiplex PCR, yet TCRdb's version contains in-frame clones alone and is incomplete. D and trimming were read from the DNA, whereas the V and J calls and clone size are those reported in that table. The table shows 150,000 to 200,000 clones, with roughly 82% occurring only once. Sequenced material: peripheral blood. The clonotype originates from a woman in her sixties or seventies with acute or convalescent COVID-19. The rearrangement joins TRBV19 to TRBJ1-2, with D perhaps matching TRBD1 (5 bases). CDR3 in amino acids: CASSTTVANYGYTF. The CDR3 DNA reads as TGTGCCAGTAGTACGACAGTCGCTAACTATGGCTACACCTTC.